This is a list of T cell receptor beta chains from one sample in a study of blood T cell repertoires in COVID-19. Here immunoSEQ multiplex PCR was the method, and the copy in TCRdb shows in-frame clones only, minus some. The sample records 180,000 or so clones, about 88% being singletons. The sample comprised peripheral blood. Every receptor here comes from a young man with acute or convalescent COVID-19. Both conserved end residues are part of each CDR3. D genes are given only for firm matches. Not every row has a clone size; where given, it reads once, few, many or a size class.

clone size: -
V gene: TRBV19
J gene: TRBJ1-1
D gene: TRBD1
CDR3 protein: CASSKQGANTEAFF
CDR3 DNA: TGTGCCAGTAGTAAGCAGGGGGCGAACACTGAAGCTTTCTTT

clone size: -
V gene: TRBV29-1
J gene: TRBJ2-6
D gene: -
CDR3 protein: CSVAGIANVLTF
CDR3 DNA: TGCAGCGTTGCAGGGATCGCCAACGTCCTGACTTTC

clone size: few
V gene: TRBV19
J gene: TRBJ2-1
D gene: TRBD2
CDR3 protein: CASSPPLLGLAGGRSYNEQFF
CDR3 DNA: TGTGCCAGTAGTCCGCCACTACTGGGACTAGCGGGGGGGCGGTCCTACAATGAGCAGTTCTTC

clone size: once
V gene: TRBV5-5
J gene: TRBJ2-1
D gene: TRBD2
CDR3 protein: CASSTPGLGTEQFF
CDR3 DNA: TGTGCCAGCAGCACCCCGGGACTAGGGACTGAGCAGTTCTTC

clone size: -
V gene: TRBV30
J gene: TRBJ2-1
D gene: TRBD2
CDR3 protein: CAWSGLGSRSGGYNEQFF
CDR3 DNA: TGTGCCTGGAGTGGCTTAGGATCGCGTAGCGGGGGTTACAATGAGCAGTTCTTC

clone size: -
V gene: TRBV11-2
J gene: TRBJ2-7
D gene: TRBD2
CDR3 protein: CASSWGLANEQYF
CDR3 DNA: TGTGCCAGCAGCTGGGGACTAGCGAACGAGCAGTACTTC

clone size: -
V gene: TRBV10-2
J gene: TRBJ1-5
D gene: -
CDR3 protein: CASSAGVNQPQHF
CDR3 DNA: TGCGCCAGCAGTGCAGGGGTGAATCAGCCCCAGCATTTT

clone size: -
V gene: TRBV3-1/TRBV3-2
J gene: TRBJ2-2
D gene: -
CDR3 protein: CASSRTGYTGELFF
CDR3 DNA: TGTGCCAGCAGCCGAACAGGCTACACCGGGGAGCTGTTTTTT

clone size: -
V gene: TRBV27
J gene: TRBJ1-4
D gene: TRBD1
CDR3 protein: CASSPRPRDRDEKLFF
CDR3 DNA: TGTGCCAGCAGTCCAAGACCCCGGGACAGGGATGAAAAACTGTTTTTT

clone size: few
V gene: TRBV7-9
J gene: TRBJ1-1
D gene: -
CDR3 protein: CASSTAGGTEAFF
CDR3 DNA: TGTGCCAGCAGCACCGCGGGCGGCACTGAAGCTTTCTTT

clone size: -
V gene: TRBV10-1
J gene: TRBJ2-7
D gene: -
CDR3 protein: CASSESTRVGEQYF
CDR3 DNA: TGCGCCAGCAGTGAGTCGACCAGGGTGGGAGAGCAGTACTTC

clone size: -
V gene: TRBV15
J gene: TRBJ1-3
D gene: -
CDR3 protein: CATSVKDFRNTIYF
CDR3 DNA: TGTGCCACCAGCGTGAAGGACTTCAGAAACACCATATATTTT

clone size: -
V gene: TRBV6-2/TRBV6-3
J gene: TRBJ1-2
D gene: -
CDR3 protein: CASSYSPQGGYGYTF
CDR3 DNA: TGTGCCAGCAGTTACTCGCCCCAGGGAGGCTATGGCTACACCTTC

clone size: -
V gene: TRBV18
J gene: TRBJ2-1
D gene: TRBD1
CDR3 protein: CASSLGTGGYNEQFF
CDR3 DNA: TGTGCCAGCTCACTTGGGACAGGGGGGTACAATGAGCAGTTCTTC

clone size: once
V gene: TRBV5-4
J gene: TRBJ1-3
D gene: -
CDR3 protein: CASSLAGPGNTIYF
CDR3 DNA: TGTGCCAGCAGCTTGGCAGGTCCTGGAAACACCATATATTTT

clone size: -
V gene: TRBV7-9
J gene: TRBJ1-3
D gene: -
CDR3 protein: CASTTPGAPSGNTIYF
CDR3 DNA: TGTGCCAGCACCACCCCAGGGGCCCCATCTGGAAACACCATATATTTT

clone size: few
V gene: TRBV3-1/TRBV3-2
J gene: TRBJ1-6
D gene: -
CDR3 protein: CASSQAGKNSPLHF
CDR3 DNA: TGTGCCAGCAGCCAAGCGGGAAAGAATTCACCCCTCCACTTT

clone size: -
V gene: TRBV15
J gene: TRBJ2-1
D gene: TRBD2
CDR3 protein: CATSRGAGGDYNEQFF
CDR3 DNA: TGTGCCACCAGCAGAGGAGCGGGGGGGGATTACAATGAGCAGTTCTTC

clone size: -
V gene: TRBV25-1
J gene: TRBJ1-3
D gene: TRBD1
CDR3 protein: CASSGDRAFENTIYF
CDR3 DNA: TGTGCCAGCAGTGGGGACAGGGCTTTCGAAAACACCATATATTTT

clone size: -
V gene: TRBV5-1
J gene: TRBJ2-7
D gene: -
CDR3 protein: CASSLAGVSYEQYF
CDR3 DNA: TGCGCCAGCAGCTTGGCGGGAGTCTCCTACGAGCAGTACTTC

clone size: -
V gene: TRBV10-1
J gene: TRBJ1-4
D gene: -
CDR3 protein: CASSESRNEKLFF
CDR3 DNA: TGCGCCAGCAGTGAGTCGAGAAATGAAAAACTGTTTTTT

clone size: few
V gene: TRBV24-1
J gene: TRBJ2-2
D gene: TRBD1
CDR3 protein: CATSDPLGGQGREGGELFF
CDR3 DNA: TGTGCCACCAGTGACCCGTTGGGGGGACAGGGTCGTGAGGGCGGGGAGCTGTTTTTT

clone size: -
V gene: TRBV6-6
J gene: TRBJ2-5
D gene: TRBD2
CDR3 protein: CASSYGTMETQYF
CDR3 DNA: TGTGCCAGCAGTTACGGGACTATGGAGACCCAGTACTTC

clone size: -
V gene: TRBV6-5
J gene: TRBJ2-5
D gene: TRBD1
CDR3 protein: CATGVGGGKTQYF
CDR3 DNA: TGTGCCACCGGTGTAGGGGGCGGAAAGACCCAGTACTTC

clone size: -
V gene: TRBV12-3/TRBV12-4
J gene: TRBJ1-4
D gene: -
CDR3 protein: CASSFGLVEKLFF
CDR3 DNA: TGTGCCAGCAGTTTCGGGTTGGTCGAAAAACTGTTTTTT

clone size: -
V gene: TRBV4-1
J gene: TRBJ1-1
D gene: TRBD1
CDR3 protein: CASSSQGARTEAFF
CDR3 DNA: TGCGCCAGCAGCTCGCAGGGGGCACGGACTGAAGCTTTCTTT

clone size: -
V gene: TRBV7-2
J gene: TRBJ2-7
D gene: -
CDR3 protein: CASSFQTATVLSYEQYF
CDR3 DNA: TGTGCCAGCAGCTTTCAAACAGCGACAGTGTTATCCTACGAGCAGTACTTC

clone size: -
V gene: TRBV4-1
J gene: TRBJ2-4
D gene: -
CDR3 protein: CASSQDGGTKNIQYF
CDR3 DNA: TGCGCCAGCAGCCAAGATGGAGGGACCAAAAACATTCAGTACTTC

clone size: -
V gene: TRBV6-5
J gene: TRBJ2-3
D gene: TRBD1
CDR3 protein: CASSTGQGGSDTQYF
CDR3 DNA: TGTGCCAGCAGTACTGGACAGGGGGGCTCGGATACGCAGTATTTT

clone size: -
V gene: TRBV13
J gene: TRBJ2-3
D gene: -
CDR3 protein: CASSPYTDTQYF
CDR3 DNA: TGTGCCAGCAGCCCGTACACAGATACGCAGTATTTT

clone size: -
V gene: TRBV23-1
J gene: TRBJ2-2
D gene: TRBD2
CDR3 protein: CASSSPGRGGTGELFF
CDR3 DNA: TGCGCCAGCAGTTCCCCCGGGAGGGGTGGCACCGGGGAGCTGTTTTTT

clone size: -
V gene: TRBV19
J gene: TRBJ1-3
D gene: -
CDR3 protein: CAGAEESGNTIYF
CDR3 DNA: TGTGCCGGGGCCGAGGAGTCTGGAAACACCATATATTTT

clone size: -
V gene: TRBV18
J gene: TRBJ1-6
D gene: TRBD1
CDR3 protein: CASSRTGTGDSPLHF
CDR3 DNA: TGTGCCAGCTCAAGGACAGGGACAGGGGATTCACCCCTCCACTTT

clone size: -
V gene: TRBV9
J gene: TRBJ2-3
D gene: TRBD2
CDR3 protein: CASSPRLAGGPSTDTQYF
CDR3 DNA: TGTGCCAGCAGCCCGAGACTAGCGGGGGGCCCGAGCACAGATACGCAGTATTTT

clone size: -
V gene: TRBV29-1
J gene: TRBJ2-1
D gene: TRBD2
CDR3 protein: CSAGGAGGPDEQFF
CDR3 DNA: TGCAGCGCCGGAGGGGCGGGGGGGCCCGACGAGCAGTTCTTC